This T cell receptor beta chain stems from a study of regulatory T cells in long-lasting Graves disease (dated by TCRdb to about 2021). About the investigation overall: Antithyroid drugs had been taken for less than 3 months by newly diagnosed Graves' disease patients. Persistent Graves' disease patients were compared with newly diagnosed Graves' disease patients by peripheral blood TCR sequencing and RNA sequencing. The study was registered as a clinical trial and conducted in China. TCR sequencing covered 13 persistent and approximately 20 newly diagnosed Graves' disease patients, 33 samples in total.

Library preparation used multiplex PCR. Sequencing was carried out with an Illumina HiSeq 4000. iRepertoire HTBI primers and Arm-PCR amplification of CDR3 regions were used to construct TCR beta libraries. Gel purification was performed on PCR products prior to sequencing. The study's processing was this. Gene usage analysis of CDR3 amino acid clonotypes used the approximately 56 TRBV and fewer than 15 TRBJ segments found across samples. Filtered high-quality paired reads were merged into contigs using COPE and FqMerger. BLAST was used to align contigs to the IMGT TRBV, TRBD and TRBJ reference genes, and CDR3 was defined following IMGT. Clonotypes above 0.1% frequency were classified as highly expanded clones. Shannon entropy served as the measure of repertoire diversity, while the Gini coefficient captured V-J evenness. Clonotypes shared by more than one individual were considered public. The public reads were reanalyzed by TCRdb: fastp trimming at Q25, MiXCR alignment, in-frame beta chains only. Identical CDR3 protein sequences are pooled into one entry, listed with their most common genes and DNA. Clone size and V and J calls follow TCRdb, not the original study. This sample comprises around 470,000 distinct CDR3 sequences, 12% to 15% of them detected only once. The ten most abundant clones make up around a sixth of the sample.

Here is what the overall study found, with its caveats: Persistent Graves' disease patients showed lower TCR Shannon entropy and fewer highly expanded clones than newly diagnosed patients, suggesting clonal expansion. Only peripheral blood was studied, because thyroid tissue, the primary lesion, was inaccessible. As a limitation, the authors acknowledged that the small sample size may reduce accuracy. Preferential use of TRBV28, TRBJ1-2 and TRBJ2-5 was observed in persistent disease, whereas TRBV20-1 and TRBJ2-1 were favored in newly diagnosed disease. Only the TCR beta chain was sequenced and analyzed. More public clonotypes were shared among persistent patients (under 3,000) than among newly diagnosed patients (966).

Remarks on this clonotype: The antigen it binds to is not known. There are no base qualities to consult, and no much larger clone falls within one base.

The CDR3 sequence holds 13 residues, the cysteine and phenylalanine included. Solely the CDR3 DNA is kept, with 39 bases framed from the first base. V is clipped by 6 bases and J by 4 bases, and the sequence between their germline boundaries is 12 bases long. The germline V gene specifies MNHNS as CDR1 and SASEGT as CDR2. The sample's time point label, in plain terms: newly diagnosed GD, antithyroid drugs for less than 3 months. For both TCR sequencing and RNA sequencing, RNA was extracted from PBMCs using TRIzol. The diagnosis of Graves' disease was made according to American Thyroid Association guidelines. The patients came from an endocrinology department in Xi'an, China. Each patient gave around 9 milliliters of peripheral blood, collected in an EDTA anticoagulant tube. PBMCs were isolated by Ficoll Paque Plus density gradient separation without further T cell sorting. An Agilent 2100 Bioanalyzer and agarose gel were used to assess RNA quality, and a NanoDrop 2000 was used to measure RNA concentration.

These data are also associated with another study on T cells in Graves' hyperthyroidism and ophthalmopathy. As that second study puts it: Stable Graves' hyperthyroidism was defined as the absence of progression to ophthalmopathy over 18 months of follow-up. Hyperthyroidism patients were newly diagnosed, had a disease duration of under 2 months, and were aged 18 to 65 years. Exclusion was applied to patients with uncontrolled infections, other autoimmune diseases, pregnancy or lactation. Diagnoses were based on clinical symptoms, serum thyroxine and TRAb, thyroid ultrasound and orbital computed tomography. The first round of RT-PCR for the TCR CDR3 was performed with the HTBI primer set and the Qiagen OneStep RT-PCR kit. Most expanded thyroid clonotypes (frequency above 0.001) were also detected in blood, suggesting blood repertoires may reflect thyroid immune responses. A 13 V-J signature model separated ophthalmopathy from stable hyperthyroidism, with approximately 87% sensitivity and about 81% specificity in cross-validation and 80%/75% in testing. In validation, the model predicted progression to ophthalmopathy a median of around 6.5 months before onset, with roughly 68% sensitivity and roughly 79% specificity. TCR V-J signatures able to tell the groups apart were searched for in a discovery cohort of more than 90 patients, of whom more than 40 had Graves' ophthalmopathy and roughly 57 had stable Graves' hyperthyroidism. Whether ophthalmopathy could be predicted prospectively was tested in an independent validation cohort made up of roughly 19 hyperthyroidism patients plus 17 patients who later progressed to ophthalmopathy. The 95 to 100 discovery patients were divided at random into training and test sets in a 7:3 ratio. Thyroid tissue and blood T-cell repertoires from six or seven Graves' hyperthyroidism patients were also compared in the study. After blood sampling, hyperthyroidism patients were treated with methimazole at a starting dose of 30 mg daily, and ophthalmopathy patients were treated with high-dose intravenous methylprednisolone. Libraries were constructed in a second round of multiplex PCR, after which size selection and purification were performed. Paired-end sequencing of the libraries was performed with 100 bp reads on an Illumina HiSeq2000. Raw data were processed with SOAPnuke, discarding reads with adapters, uncalled bases, mean Phred below 15, or no exact constant-primer or identifier match. High-quality paired reads were merged with COPE v1.2.5, and unique nucleotide sequences were defined as clonotypes. Clonotypes were aligned to IMGT TRBV, TRBD and TRBJ reference segments using MiTCR v1.1. The analysis included only V-J combinations with a frequency above 0.0001, which together covered roughly 99% of the repertoires. The TCS score was defined as F50 (clonal expansion) divided by E x V (chaos), with BLOSUM62-based TCRdist calculated between CDR3 peptides within each V-J. Welch's t-statistics and random forest reduced roughly 530 V-J features to around 14, which were used in a naive Bayes classifier (R e1071). Sample size was not statistically predetermined, and investigators were not blinded to group allocation. The paper reports TCR Vbeta CDR3 sequencing of approximately 130 peripheral blood samples: 43 ophthalmopathy, fewer than 80 hyperthyroidism and 17 progressor patients.

This clonotype was sampled from a woman in her forties or fifties with Graves disease. Donor details come from another sample of the same person, matched by shared clones. This sample comprised peripheral blood mononuclear cells (PBMCs), obtained at new diagnosis, from a patient treated with antithyroid drugs. This chain joins TRBV6-1 to TRBJ1-2; TRBD1 is a possible D gene, resting on 5 matching bases. The DNA sequence reads TGTGCCAGCAGCGACAGACCAACCTATGGCTACACCTTC. Its protein is CASSDRPTYGYTF.